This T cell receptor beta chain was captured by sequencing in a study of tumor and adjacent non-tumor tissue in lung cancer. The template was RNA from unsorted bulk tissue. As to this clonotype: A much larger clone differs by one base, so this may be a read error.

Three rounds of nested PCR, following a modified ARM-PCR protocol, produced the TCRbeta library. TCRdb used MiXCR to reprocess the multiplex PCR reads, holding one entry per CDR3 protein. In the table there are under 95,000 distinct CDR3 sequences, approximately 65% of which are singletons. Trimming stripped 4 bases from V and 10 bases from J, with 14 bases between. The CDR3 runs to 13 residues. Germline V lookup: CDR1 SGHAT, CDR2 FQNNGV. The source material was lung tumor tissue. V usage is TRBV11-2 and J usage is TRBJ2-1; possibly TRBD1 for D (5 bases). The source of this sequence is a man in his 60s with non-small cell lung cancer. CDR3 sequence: CASSSNTGSEQFF. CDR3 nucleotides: TGTGCCAGCAGCTCAAACACAGGATCCGAGCAGTTCTTC.